This TCR beta chain was identified during a study of radiotherapy plus CTLA-4 blockade in lung cancer. The wider study: The study recorded objective responses in less than 20% of patients and disease control in about 31%.

Those patients who had chemo-refractory metastatic non-small-cell lung cancer were given focal radiation along with CTLA-4 blockade through ipilimumab. The CDR3 is made up of 15 amino acids. The V and J ends lost 6 bases and 1 base respectively, with 14 bases between them. The germline CDR1 and CDR2 sequences are MNHEY and SMNVEV (reference sequence). This clone was detected only once. Its antigen is currently unknown. Findings of the study overall: The authors reported that early blood T cell clone dynamics, with interferon-beta, best predicted response. There was expansion of tumor-derived TCR clones in blood after radiotherapy plus ipilimumab.

Measured with immunoSEQ multiplex PCR; TCRdb has only the in-frame clones, and not every one. The sample includes 55,000 to 80,000 clones, 80% to 90% of them seen just once. This sample comprised peripheral blood, obtained from a patient treated with radiotherapy plus ipilimumab. J is TRBJ2-3 and V is TRBV27, with a possible D match to TRBD1 (6 bases). The sequence came from a human donor with non-small cell lung cancer that progressed on radiotherapy plus ipilimumab. The CDR3 spells CASSPGAGGTDTQYF. The DNA for the CDR3 is TGTGCCAGCAGCCCCGGGGCAGGGGGCACAGATACGCAGTATTTT.